Ten or more counts support the clone carrying this T cell receptor beta chain. The record originates from a study of neurological immune-mediated disorders. TCRdb itself ran the 5' RACE reads through MiXCR, one entry per CDR3 protein. The profile shows about 52,000 distinct CDR3 sequences, 3.8% of them singletons. The unsorted libraries originated from 2 million PBMCs kept at -80 C. Sequences were obtained from PBMCs. This receptor was taken from a man aged 60 to 69 with multiple sclerosis.

The CDR3 bases are TGTGCCAGCAGCGTGTACAGGGGTTATAGCAATCAGCCCCAGCATTTT. It codes for CASSVYRGYSNQPQHF. This chain connects TRBV7-4 to TRBJ1-5; 7 nucleotides agree with TRBD1. Unmatched junction bases numbered 7, after V lost 5 bases and J lost 0 bases. Germline V CDR1 and CDR2: SGHVT, SQSDAQ. The CDR3 length is 16 residues.